This passage covers 13 T cell receptor beta chains from one sample sequenced in a study of blood T cell repertoires in COVID-19. Sequencing was performed with immunoSEQ multiplex PCR; in TCRdb, only in-frame clones are kept and a portion is missing. The sample consists of approximately 190,000 clones, about 80% of them appearing once. Source material: PBMCs or T cells enriched from blood (not recorded which). The receptor set was obtained from a man aged 40-49 years who had recovered from COVID-19.

J is TRBJ1-5 and V is TRBV14; TRBD1 aligns across 12 bases. V gave up 3 bases and J gave up 6 bases; unmatched junction bases: 12. The CDR3 is made up of 18 amino acids. Germline V lookup: CDR1 SGHDN, CDR2 FVKESK. CDR3 DNA sequence: TGTGCCAGCAGCCACTTCCGGGACAGGGGGCGCACAGTTCAGCCCCAGCATTTT. Translated, it gives CASSHFRDRGRTVQPQHF.

J is TRBJ2-3 and V is TRBV12-3 or TRBV12-4; 10 bases line up with TRBD1. The CDR3 totals 13 residues. The V and J ends lost 7 bases and 6 bases, in that order; junction bases with no gene match: 4. The CDR3 here is CASTRTGGDTQYF. DNA of the CDR3: TGTGCCAGCACCCGGACAGGGGGGGATACGCAGTATTTT.

V gene TRBV28 combines with J gene TRBJ2-7, with a weak D call TRBD2 (6 bases). V lost 5 bases and J lost 0, with 17 bases in between. In germline, CDR1 is MDHEN, CDR2 SYDVKM. The CDR3 is 16 residues long. DNA for the CDR3: TGTGCCAGCAGTCTAAGTGGACTAACGGACTCCTACGAGCAGTACTTC. This sequence encodes CASSLSGLTDSYEQYF.

This sequence joins TRBV18 and TRBJ1-5; TRBD1 matches 8 bases. The CDR3 is 13 amino acids. Germline CDR1 reads KGHSH; CDR2 reads LQKENI. V lost 6 bases and J lost 16; bases outside the gene matches: 14. The CDR3 nucleotides read TGTGCCAGCTCTACCTTGTCGACAGGGGACTATCATTTT. Translated: CASSTLSTGDYHF. Full variable domain (outside the CDR3, taken from reference TRBV18 and TRBJ1-5): NAGVMQNPRHLVRRRGQEARLRCSPMKGHSHVYWYRQLPEEGLKFMVYLQKENIIDESGMPKERFSAEFPKEGPSILRIQQVVRGDSAAYFCASSTLSTGDYHFGDGTRLSIL.

This rearrangement joins TRBV4-2 to TRBJ2-7; 13 bases are a match to TRBD2. CDR3 length: 18 amino acids. V shed 1 base, J shed 3 bases, and the junction held 9 bases outside the gene matches. Germline V lookup: CDR1 LGHNA, CDR2 YNFKEQ. The CDR3 coding sequence is TGTGCCAGCAGCCAAGGGGTGACTAGCGGGGGGAAACACTACGAGCAGTACTTC. Translating gives CASSQGVTSGGKHYEQYF.

V gene TRBV5-1 combines with J gene TRBJ1-6, with no clear D. In germline, CDR1 is SGHRS, CDR2 YFSETQ. This CDR3 comprises 15 residues. V lost 0 bases and J lost 7, with 11 bases in between. The CDR3, as DNA: TGCGCCAGCAGCTTGGGTGACTGGCAAAATTCACCCCTCCACTTT. Translating gives CASSLGDWQNSPLHF.

The J gene is TRBJ1-2, the V gene TRBV7-8; D not resolved. The length of the CDR3 is 13 residues. In germline, CDR1 is SGHVS, CDR2 FQNEAQ. V was shortened by 0 bases and J by 7 bases, with 9 bases between the two germline ends. CDR3 loop: CASSLAREGGYTF. The CDR3 nucleotides read TGTGCCAGCAGCTTAGCCCGGGAGGGTGGCTACACCTTC. Full variable domain (rest looked up from reference TRBV7-8 and TRBJ1-2): GAGVSQSPRYKVAKRGQDVALRCDPISGHVSLFWYQQALGQGPEFLTYFQNEAQLDKSGLPSDRFFAERPEGSVSTLKIQRTQQEDSAVYLCASSLAREGGYTFGSGTRLTVV.

The chain is built from TRBV30 and TRBJ1-2, with 8 bases lining up with TRBD1. The CDR3 has 13 residues. The ends lost 3 bases at V and 6 bases at J; junction bases unmatched: 6. Germline CDR1 is GTSNPN and CDR2 is SVGIG (reference sequence). The DNA of the CDR3 is TGTGCCTGGAGGACAGGGGAAATGGATGGCTACACCTTC. Protein sequence: CAWRTGEMDGYTF.

This chain links TRBV6-5 with TRBJ1-2, with 8 bases identical to TRBD1. The CDR3 runs 15 residues. CDR1 MNHEY and CDR2 SVGAGI come from the germline V gene. Trimming took 5 bases from V and 7 from J; bases not matched to a gene: 12. Written as DNA, the CDR3 is TGTGCCAGCAGTCCCCTGGACAGGGAGGGCATTGGCTACACCTTC. It encodes CASSPLDREGIGYTF.

This clone was seen a single time. The CDR3 coding sequence is TGTGCCAGCAGTAGGATCGCACCGGGACAGGGGAACACCGGGGAGCTGTTTTTT. Its translation: CASSRIAPGQGNTGELFF. This chain uses TRBV27 with TRBJ2-2, with TRBD1 matching over 9 bases. Trimming at V came to 5 bases and at J to 1 base, leaving 11 bases not matched to a gene. Per germline, CDR1 MNHEY and CDR2 SMNVEV (reference sequence). The CDR3 is 18 amino acids.

CDR3: CAWSVQGRNSPLHF. The CDR3, as DNA: TGTGCCTGGAGTGTACAGGGGCGGAATTCACCCCTCCACTTT. The rearrangement uses TRBV30 and TRBJ1-6; TRBD1 matches at 7 bases. Trimming took 0 bases from V and 7 from J; bases not matched to a gene: 3. Germline loops: CDR1 GTSNPN, CDR2 SVGIG (reference sequence). The CDR3 spans 14 residues. Complete variable domain (other parts from reference TRBV30 and TRBJ1-6): SQTIHQWPATLVQPVGSPLSLECTVEGTSNPNLYWYRQAAGRGLQLLFYSVGIGQISSEVPQNLSASRPQDRQFILSSKKLLLSDSGFYLCAWSVQGRNSPLHFGNGTRLTVT.

The chain combines TRBV30 with TRBJ1-2; 7 positions match TRBD1. The CDR3 covers 13 residues. Per germline, CDR1 GTSNPN and CDR2 SVGIG (reference sequence). Trimming took 4 bases from V and 4 from J; bases not matched to a gene: 6. CDR3 coding DNA: TGTGCCTGGAACAGGGGAGTGAGCTATGGCTACACCTTC. It yields the protein CAWNRGVSYGYTF.

The chain is built from TRBV5-1 and TRBJ1-2; maybe TRBD1 (6 bases). There are 16 residues in the CDR3. Germline CDR1 SGHRS, CDR2 YFSETQ. Trimming cost V 5 bases and J 1 base, with 18 bases left between them. The CDR3 nucleotides are TGCGCCAGCAGTAGGGCAGGGGTAGAACTTAACTATGGCTACACCTTC. This translates into CASSRAGVELNYGYTF.